This T cell receptor beta chain originates from a study of Graves' ophthalmopathy and Graves' hyperthyroidism. Across the whole study: Peripheral blood was gathered at the point of initial diagnosis, before any treatment started.

No donor had other autoimmune disease, uncontrolled infection, pregnancy or lactation. As the template, RNA transcripts were used to amplify TCR beta CDR3 regions. The first round was an RT-PCR with HTBI primers, and the second round was a multiplex PCR. TCRdb used MiXCR to reprocess the multiplex PCR reads, holding one entry per CDR3 protein. The sample lists some 240,000 distinct CDR3 sequences; around 42% were seen once. A note on this clonotype: Its antigen is undetermined.

Broader study findings: A model built from 13 signatures distinguished ophthalmopathy from stable hyperthyroidism with approximately 89% sensitivity and about 81% specificity. Appearing in blood as well were most expanded thyroid clonotypes above 0.001 frequency.

Germline values: CDR1 ENHRY, CDR2 SYGVKD. The CDR3 contains 14 residues. The V gene lost 1 base and the J gene lost 3 bases, with 9 bases spanning the gap. Specimen: peripheral blood. The TCR was taken from an adult man with Graves' ophthalmopathy. J is TRBJ1-2 and V is TRBV10-3, with D unclear. The CDR3 is CAISEWAAHYGYTF. The CDR3 DNA sequence: TGTGCCATCAGTGAGTGGGCAGCGCACTATGGCTACACCTTC.